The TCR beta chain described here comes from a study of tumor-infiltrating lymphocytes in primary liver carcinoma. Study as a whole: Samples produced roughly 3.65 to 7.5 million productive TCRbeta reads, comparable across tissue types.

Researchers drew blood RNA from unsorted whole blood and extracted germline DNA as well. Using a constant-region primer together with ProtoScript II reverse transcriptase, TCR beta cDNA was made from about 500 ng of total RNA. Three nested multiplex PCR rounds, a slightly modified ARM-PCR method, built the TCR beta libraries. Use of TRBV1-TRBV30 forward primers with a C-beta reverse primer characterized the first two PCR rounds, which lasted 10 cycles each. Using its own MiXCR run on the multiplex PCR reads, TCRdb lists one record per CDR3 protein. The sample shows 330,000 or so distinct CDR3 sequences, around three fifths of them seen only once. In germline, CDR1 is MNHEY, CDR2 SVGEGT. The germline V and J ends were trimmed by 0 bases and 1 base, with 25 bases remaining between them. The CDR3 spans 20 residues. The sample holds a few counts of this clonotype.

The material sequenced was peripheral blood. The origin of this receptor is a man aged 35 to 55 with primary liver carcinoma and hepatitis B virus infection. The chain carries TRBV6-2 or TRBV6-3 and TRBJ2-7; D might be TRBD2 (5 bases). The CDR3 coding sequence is TGTGCCAGCAGTTACTCGATAGGTAAAGGGAGCGGCGGAGGATCCTACGAGCAGTACTTC. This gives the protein CASSYSIGKGSGGGSYEQYF.